These 28 T cell receptor beta chains share one sample of origin, sequenced in a study of blood T cells in healthy people across ages. The second PCR ran about 6 to 12 cycles with a sample-barcoded 5' primer and J-beta primers. Each CDR3 protein gets one entry after TCRdb re-called the 5' RACE reads with MiXCR. The table records hundreds of thousands of distinct CDR3 sequences, around 62% of them present only once. Sample: blood. These receptors were obtained from a man aged 25-40 years in good health.

The rearrangement uses TRBV29-1 and TRBJ2-1; D might be TRBD2 (7 bases). The V gene's germline CDR1 is SQVTM and CDR2 ANQGSEA. V was pared by 7 bases and J by 9 bases, with 13 bases between. The CDR3 extends over 11 amino acids. This CDR3 is CSGVRGGEQFF. CDR3 nucleotide sequence: TGCAGCGGTGTTAGGGGGGGTGAGCAGTTCTTC.

This clonotype is a singleton in its sample. This chain joins TRBV15 and TRBJ2-7; 7 bases agree with TRBD2. The DNA end is a closer match to TRBJ2-5, so the J assignment may be wrong. This CDR3 has 15 residues. Germline-derived CDR1 and CDR2 are LNHNV and YYDKDF (reference sequence). CDR3 protein: CATSRDLSGVETQYF. CDR3 sequence (DNA): TGTGCCACCAGCAGAGATCTGAGCGGGGTGGAGACCCAGTACTTC.

This clonotype was seen more than once but under ten times. This chain connects TRBV5-5 to TRBJ2-3; D is ambiguous. This CDR3 is built from 14 residues. Germline V CDR1 and CDR2: SGHKS, YYEKEE (reference sequence). The V end was cut by 2 bases, the J end by 0 bases, with 7 bases between. CDR3 protein: CASSFSVSTDTQYF. DNA for the CDR3: TGTGCCAGCAGCTTCTCAGTGAGCACAGATACGCAGTATTTT.

The chain uses TRBV6-2 or TRBV6-3 and TRBJ2-5; 7 bases map to TRBD1. V lost 6 bases and J lost 5; bases outside the gene matches: 15. In germline, CDR1 is MNHEY, CDR2 SVGEGT. This CDR3 has 16 amino acids. Written as DNA, the CDR3 is TGTGCCAGCAGCTCCGGGACAGCGCCCCGTCGGGAGACCCAGTACTTC. This translates into CASSSGTAPRRETQYF.

The chain links TRBV9 to TRBJ2-5; D possibly matches TRBD1 or TRBD2 (6 bases each). CDR1 is SGDLS and CDR2 is YYNGEE in the germline V gene. The CDR3 runs 15 residues. V lost 0 bases and J 1 base, leaving 10 bases between the germline ends. The CDR3 loop is CASSVDGGGQETQYF. CDR3 DNA: TGTGCCAGCAGCGTAGACGGAGGGGGCCAAGAGACCCAGTACTTC.

The chain couples TRBV5-8 to TRBJ2-1; no clear D gene. The germline gives CDR1 SGHTS, CDR2 YDEGEE. The CDR3 is made up of 15 amino acids. With 4 bases removed from V and 6 bases from J, the gap between germline ends came to 17 bases. The CDR3 loop is CASSPFEAAINEQFF. The CDR3 DNA reads TGTGCCAGCAGCCCCTTCGAGGCAGCGATCAATGAGCAGTTCTTC.

This clonotype was seen a few times. The V gene is TRBV6-5, the J gene TRBJ2-1; D is possibly TRBD2 (6 bases). The germline V and J ends were trimmed by 0 bases and 8 bases, with 8 bases remaining between them. The CDR3 totals 13 residues. CDR1 is MNHEY and CDR2 is SVGAGI in the germline V gene. DNA of the CDR3: TGTGCCAGCAGTTACTCGATAGCGGATGAGCAGTTCTTC. Its protein is CASSYSIADEQFF.

The rearrangement uses TRBV7-9 and TRBJ1-2, with 8 bases that match TRBD1. With V trimmed by 5 bases and J by 0 bases, 5 bases remained unmatched. Germline assignment: CDR1 SEHNR and CDR2 FQNEAQ (reference sequence). CDR3 length: 15 residues. The CDR3 is CASSQDRAANYGYTF. The DNA for the CDR3 is TGTGCCAGCAGCCAGGACAGGGCTGCTAACTATGGCTACACCTTC.

The chain combines TRBV5-1 with TRBJ1-5; the match to TRBD1 covers 9 bases. J gave up 7 bases and V 4 bases, and 9 bases lay outside the gene matches. CDR1 and CDR2 (germline): SGHRS, YFSETQ. The CDR3 covers 15 residues. The CDR3 here is CASSQGTGYKQPQHF. The CDR3 DNA reads TGCGCCAGCAGCCAGGGGACAGGGTACAAGCAGCCCCAGCATTTT.

As to this clonotype: An end of the junction does not agree with germline; a read error may underlie this. This sequence joins TRBV6-1 and TRBJ2-3; D possibly corresponds to TRBD1 (5 bases). This CDR3 spans 14 amino acids. CDR1 MNHNS and CDR2 SASEGT come from the germline V gene. The chain's CDR3 is CSLSPDMGTDTQYF. In nucleotides, the CDR3 is TGCTCCCTGAGCCCGGACATGGGCACAGATACGCAGTATTTT.

The chain has TRBV12-3 or TRBV12-4 and TRBJ2-7; 7 bases fit TRBD1. This CDR3 contains 16 residues. The J segment lost 4 bases and the V segment lost 7 bases, leaving 16 bases of the junction unmatched. CDR3 protein: CASTEVGQLPGYEQYF. CDR3 DNA sequence: TGTGCCAGCACCGAGGTGGGACAGCTTCCGGGGTACGAGCAGTACTTC.

V gene TRBV7-2 combines with J gene TRBJ1-2; a weak D match, TRBD1 (5 bases). CDR3 length: 14 residues. V lost 7 bases, J lost 5 bases, and 17 bases lay in between. Germline CDR1 and CDR2: SGHTA and FQGNSA. CDR3 coding DNA: TGTGCCAGCACCAGGGCACGGGGCGGGTATGGCTACACCTTC. It is translated as CASTRARGGYGYTF. The complete variable domain, with remaining parts taken from reference TRBV7-2 and TRBJ1-2, reads GAGVSQSPSNKVTEKGKDVELRCDPISGHTALYWYRQSLGQGLEFLIYFQGNSAPDKSGLPSDRFSAERTGGSVSTLTIQRTQQEDSAVYLCASTRARGGYGYTFGSGTRLTVV.

V gene TRBV28 combines with J gene TRBJ1-4; maybe TRBD1 (5 bases). Germline loops: CDR1 MDHEN, CDR2 SYDVKM. CDR3 length: 14 residues. Trimming shortened V by 5 bases and J by 1 base, and 8 bases separated the two germline ends. CDR3 DNA: TGTGCCAGCAGTAAGACAGTAACTAATGAAAAACTGTTTTTT. This codes for CASSKTVTNEKLFF.

The chain joins TRBV5-1 to TRBJ2-5, with D perhaps TRBD1 (6 bases). This CDR3 is 16 amino acids long. The V and J ends lost 0 bases and 2 bases respectively, with 14 bases between them. Germline CDR1 reads SGHRS; CDR2 reads YFSETQ. The CDR3 reads CASSLGVTGGQETQYF. The CDR3 DNA reads as TGCGCCAGCAGCTTGGGGGTGACAGGCGGACAAGAGACCCAGTACTTC.

The gene calls are TRBV30 and TRBJ2-7; the D is unclear. This CDR3 comprises 12 residues. V was clipped by 5 bases and J by 6 bases, with 14 bases between them. The germline V gene has CDR1 GTSNPN and CDR2 SVGIG (reference sequence). CDR3 region: CAWSWKGGEQYF. The CDR3 DNA reads as TGTGCCTGGTCATGGAAGGGTGGCGAGCAGTACTTC.

The rearrangement joins TRBV29-1 to TRBJ2-1; D gene uncertain. The assigned J gene may be wrong: the sequence end matches TRBJ2-7 better. Germline CDR1 reads SQVTM; CDR2 reads ANQGSEA. The CDR3 has 12 residues. CDR3 in DNA: TGCAGCGTTGAACCCCTTGACAATGAGCAGTACTTC. It codes for CSVEPLDNEQYF.

The chain uses TRBV5-1 and TRBJ2-7; TRBD1 is a possible D gene (5 bases). CDR1 is SGHRS, CDR2 YFSETQ, per germline. Trimming removed 4 bases at V and 3 bases at J, with 11 bases between. The CDR3 has 13 residues. DNA for the CDR3: TGCGCCAGCAGCGTACAGGATTACTACGAGCAGTACTTC. Its protein product is CASSVQDYYEQYF.

This clonotype was detected many times. This rearrangement joins TRBV28 to TRBJ2-1; a possible D gene is TRBD1 (6 bases). Per the germline V gene, CDR1 is MDHEN and CDR2 is SYDVKM. The CDR3 has 16 amino acids. The V end was cut by 5 bases, the J end by 9 bases, with 23 bases between. The CDR3 nucleotides read TGTGCCAGCAGTCGGACAGCCGGTGCAGGTGATGGTGAGCAGTTCTTC. Translating gives CASSRTAGAGDGEQFF.

This clonotype turned up a few times. The rearrangement uses TRBV7-2 and TRBJ2-1; D unclear. V lost 1 base to trimming and J lost 3 bases, with 7 bases between them. Germline V gene data show CDR1 as SGHTA and CDR2 as FQGNSA. There are 14 residues in the CDR3. CDR3 protein: CASSLGNSYNEQFF. In DNA form, the CDR3 reads TGTGCCAGCAGCTTAGGGAACAGCTACAATGAGCAGTTCTTC.

J is TRBJ2-1 and V is TRBV7-6, with 10 bases fitting TRBD1. CDR3 length: 16 residues. The V segment lost 4 bases and the J segment 8 bases; nucleotides outside the gene matches: 11. CDR1 and CDR2 from the germline V gene are SGHVS and FNYEAQ. The CDR3 loop reads CASSSQGTGVWDEQFF. In nucleotides, the CDR3 is TGTGCCAGCAGCTCGCAGGGGACAGGGGTTTGGGATGAGCAGTTCTTC. Variable domain in full (rest from reference TRBV7-6 and TRBJ2-1): GAGVSQSPRYKVTKRGQDVALRCDPISGHVSLYWYRQALGQGPEFLTYFNYEAQQDKSGLPNDRFSAERPEGSISTLTIQRTEQRDSAMYRCASSSQGTGVWDEQFFGPGTRLTVL.

The genes are TRBV28 and TRBJ2-7; unclear D gene. Germline V gene lookup returns CDR1 MDHEN and CDR2 SYDVKM. This CDR3 has 12 amino acids. V gave up 2 bases and J gave up 4 bases, with 6 bases separating them. DNA of the CDR3: TGTGCCAGCAGTTTAAAGCCTTACGAGCAGTACTTC. This translates into CASSLKPYEQYF.

The chain is built from TRBV9 and TRBJ2-3; D is perhaps TRBD1 (5 bases). CDR1 is SGDLS and CDR2 is YYNGEE in the germline V gene. This CDR3 contains 18 residues. Trimming took 3 bases from V and 5 from J, leaving 25 bases between them. In DNA form, the CDR3 reads TGTGCCAGCAGCGCCTTAAAGCCTAGGGGCAGGGTGATAGATACGCAGTATTTT. Encoded protein: CASSALKPRGRVIDTQYF.

The chain uses TRBV2 and TRBJ1-2; no definite D call. With 1 base removed from V and 5 bases from J, the gap between germline ends came to 8 bases. Germline V gives CDR1 SNHLY, CDR2 FYNNEI. CDR3 length: 13 amino acids. CDR3 sequence (DNA): TGTGCCAGCAGTGAAGGCGGTGATTATGGCTACACCTTC. It specifies CASSEGGDYGYTF.

In its sample, this clonotype was seen once. V and J are TRBV6-5 and TRBJ2-5; TRBD2 agrees at 13 bases. Trimming took 7 bases from V and 5 from J; bases not matched to a gene: 10. Germline V lookup: CDR1 MNHEY, CDR2 SVGAGI. The CDR3 spans 16 residues. The CDR3 DNA reads TGTGCCAGCACCAAACTAGCGGGGGGGCCGGATGAGACCCAGTACTTC. Translation gives CASTKLAGGPDETQYF.

J is TRBJ2-2 and V is TRBV7-9; D may be TRBD1 (6 bases). V lost 3 bases and J 7 bases, leaving 15 bases between the germline ends. Germline V gives CDR1 SEHNR, CDR2 FQNEAQ (reference sequence). The CDR3 is 15 residues long. The CDR3: CASSLGDIPGGELFF. The CDR3 DNA is TGTGCCAGCAGCTTGGGGGACATTCCTGGCGGGGAGCTGTTTTTT.

CDR3 DNA sequence: TGTGCCAGCAGCGTAGCCGCCGGGTTCAACTATGGCTACACCTTC. It encodes CASSVAAGFNYGYTF. This rearrangement joins TRBV9 to TRBJ1-2; D unresolved. CDR1 is SGDLS and CDR2 is YYNGEE in the germline V gene. Trimming took 0 bases from V and 2 from J, leaving 11 bases between them. This CDR3 comprises 15 residues. Full variable domain (rest looked up from reference TRBV9 and TRBJ1-2): DSGVTQTPKHLITATGQRVTLRCSPRSGDLSVYWYQQSLDQGLQFLIQYYNGEERAKGNILERFSAQQFPDLHSELNLSSLELGDSALYFCASSVAAGFNYGYTFGSGTRLTVV.

The chain uses TRBV7-8 and TRBJ2-6; 7 nucleotides agree with TRBD2. There are 16 residues in the CDR3. Trimming removed 1 base from V and 2 bases from J; junction bases left unmatched: 2. The germline CDR1 and CDR2 sequences are SGHVS and FQNEAQ. CDR3 nucleotides: TGTGCCAGCAGCTTAGTTGGGACTACTGGGGCCAACGTCCTGACTTTC. Amino acid sequence: CASSLVGTTGANVLTF.

The gene calls are TRBV9 and TRBJ2-3, with 12 bases that match TRBD2. The CDR3 runs to 16 residues. The germline V gene encodes CDR1 SGDLS and CDR2 YYNGEE. The trim removed 2 bases at V and 2 bases at J, leaving 3 bases unmatched. CDR3 sequence (DNA): TGTGCCAGCAGCGTCCTAGCGGGGGGGACCACAGATACGCAGTATTTT. It codes for CASSVLAGGTTDTQYF. The variable domain in full, with the rest retrieved from reference TRBV9 and TRBJ2-3, is DSGVTQTPKHLITATGQRVTLRCSPRSGDLSVYWYQQSLDQGLQFLIQYYNGEERAKGNILERFSAQQFPDLHSELNLSSLELGDSALYFCASSVLAGGTTDTQYFGPGTRLTVL.